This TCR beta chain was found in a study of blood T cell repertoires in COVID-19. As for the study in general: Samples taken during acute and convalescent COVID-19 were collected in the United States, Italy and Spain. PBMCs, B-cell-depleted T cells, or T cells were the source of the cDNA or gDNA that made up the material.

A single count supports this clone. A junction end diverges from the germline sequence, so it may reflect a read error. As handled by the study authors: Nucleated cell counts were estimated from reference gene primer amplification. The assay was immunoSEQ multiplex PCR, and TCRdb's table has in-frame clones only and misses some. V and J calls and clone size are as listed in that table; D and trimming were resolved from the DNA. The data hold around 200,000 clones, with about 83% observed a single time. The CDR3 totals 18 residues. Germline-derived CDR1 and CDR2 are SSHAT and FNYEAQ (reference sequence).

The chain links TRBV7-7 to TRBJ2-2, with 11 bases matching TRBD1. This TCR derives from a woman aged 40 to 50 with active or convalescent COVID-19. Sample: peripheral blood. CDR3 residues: CASSPSGTGGINTGELFF. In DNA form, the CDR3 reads TGTGCTAGCAGCCCCTCCGGGACAGGGGGAATAAACACCGGGGAGCTGTTTTTT.